These T cell receptor beta chains were read from a single sample in a study of a mutant IDH1 vaccine in newly diagnosed glioma. Sequenced by immunoSEQ multiplex PCR; TCRdb stores in-frame clones only, minus some. Of approximately 47,000 clones listed, 88% are singletons. The antigens for these receptors are not known. The material sequenced was PBMCs, taken from a glioma patient whose treatment included an IDH1 peptide vaccine. These receptors all stem from a woman aged 40 to 50 with glioma. Each CDR3 is given with its conserved first and last residue. D genes are given only for firm matches. Not every row has a clone size; where given, it reads once, few, many or a size class.

d_call	v_call	clone_size	j_call	cdr3_nt	cdr3_aa
-	TRBV4-2	-	TRBJ1-6	TGTGCCAGCAGCCAGCAGATGGGTCAAATATCACCCCTCCACTTT	CASSQQMGQISPLHF
-	TRBV7-9	-	TRBJ2-7	TGTGCCAGCAGCTTAAAGCAGGACGGGTTTCCCTACGAGCAGTACTTC	CASSLKQDGFPYEQYF
-	TRBV21-1	-	TRBJ2-7	TGTGCCAGCAGTACAACGCACAGGTTCCACGAGCAGTACTTC	CASSTTHRFHEQYF
TRBD1	TRBV5-5	-	TRBJ1-5	TGTGCCAGCAGCTACCGGGCGGGACAGGGGGGCAATCAGCCCCAGCATTTT	CASSYRAGQGGNQPQHF
TRBD1	TRBV6-8	-	TRBJ2-7	TGTGCCAGCAGTTCGGGACAGAGGACTTACGAGCAGTACTTC	CASSSGQRTYEQYF
-	TRBV5-1	-	TRBJ2-5	TGCGCCAGCAGCTTGGGCGGGCGGGGAGTGCGGGAGACCCAGTACTTC	CASSLGGRGVRETQYF
-	TRBV10-1	few	TRBJ1-1	TGCGCCACATCAGTGGGAGTGAACACTGAAGCTTTCTTT	CATSVGVNTEAFF
TRBD1	TRBV15	-	TRBJ1-5	TGTGCCACCAGCCAAGGGCTCCAGACAGGGAATAGCAATCAGCCCCAGCATTTT	CATSQGLQTGNSNQPQHF
-	TRBV5-1	-	TRBJ1-3	TGCGCCAGCAGCGGGGGAGTCTCTGGAAACACCATATATTTT	CASSGGVSGNTIYF
TRBD2	TRBV29-1	-	TRBJ2-1	TGCAGCGTTGTGGCTAGCGGGAACAATGAGCAGTTCTTC	CSVVASGNNEQFF
-	TRBV29-1	-	TRBJ2-7	TGCAGCGTTCTATCGGGGACATCCTACGAGCAGTACTTC	CSVLSGTSYEQYF
-	TRBV6-4	once	TRBJ1-2	TGTGCCAGCAAACCGGACAGTGCGGTGGAGGGGGGCTACACCTTC	CASKPDSAVEGGYTF
-	TRBV6-1	-	TRBJ1-5	TGTGCCAGCAGGGGGTATAGCAATCAGCCCCAGCATTTT	CASRGYSNQPQHF
-	TRBV15	-	TRBJ2-6	TGTGCCACCAGCAGAGGGAGAAGCTCTGGGGCCAACGTCCTGACTTTC	CATSRGRSSGANVLTF
-	TRBV11-2	-	TRBJ2-2	TGTGCCAGCAGCTTAAGGCAGTTAGCCACCGGGGAGCTGTTTTTT	CASSLRQLATGELFF
-	TRBV29-1	-	TRBJ2-1	TGCAGCGTTCTTTCCCCCCTCGGTGGTGAGCAGTTCTTC	CSVLSPLGGEQFF
-	TRBV6-1	-	TRBJ2-7	TGTGCCAGCAGTGAATTAGTGCAGTACTTC	CASSELVQYF
TRBD1	TRBV5-1	-	TRBJ2-7	TGCGCCAGCAGCTTGGCCATAGGGACAGGGGGTAGCTACGAGCAGTACTTC	CASSLAIGTGGSYEQYF
TRBD2	TRBV7-9	-	TRBJ2-1	TGTGCCAGCAGCTTAACAGCGGGGGGCCCTCGCCATGAGCAGTTCTTC	CASSLTAGGPRHEQFF
-	TRBV6-6	-	TRBJ2-1	TGTGCCAGAACCAAGTCGTGGAATGAGCAGTTCTTC	CARTKSWNEQFF
-	TRBV6-1	-	TRBJ2-5	TGTGCCAGCAGTGACAGGGGCGAGACCCAGTACTTC	CASSDRGETQYF
TRBD1	TRBV28	-	TRBJ2-3	TGTGCCAGCAGTTTGGACAGGGGGCAAGATACGCAGTATTTT	CASSLDRGQDTQYF
TRBD1	TRBV2	-	TRBJ2-7	TGTGCCAGCAGGGCCCCGGACAGGGGTTACTACGAGCAGTACTTC	CASRAPDRGYYEQYF
TRBD2	TRBV4-2	-	TRBJ2-7	TGTGCCAGCAGCCTAGATAGCGGGGGGGCCTACGAGCAGTACTTC	CASSLDSGGAYEQYF
TRBD2	TRBV28	-	TRBJ2-1	TGTGCCAGCAAAAAGACTAGCGGGAGGACCGAGCAGTTCTTC	CASKKTSGRTEQFF
TRBD2	TRBV10-3	-	TRBJ2-7	TGTGCCACCCGGACTAGCGGGAGTGACAACGAGCAGTACTTC	CATRTSGSDNEQYF
-	TRBV6-1	once	TRBJ2-5	TGTGCCAGCAGTGAACAGGGGCCCCAGTACTTC	CASSEQGPQYF
-	TRBV2	-	TRBJ2-3	TGTGCCAGCAGTGATCTGGCCCGCACAGATACGCAGTATTTT	CASSDLARTDTQYF
-	TRBV6-1	-	TRBJ2-7	TGTGCCAGCAAGGGGCAGTCGACGACGTACGAGCAGTACTTC	CASKGQSTTYEQYF
-	TRBV2	-	TRBJ1-3	TGTGCCAGCAGTGAAGTTGTGACCTCTGGAAACACCATATATTTT	CASSEVVTSGNTIYF
-	TRBV5-1	-	TRBJ1-6	TGCGCCAGCAGCTTGGTGGGGGGCACCCTCCACTTT	CASSLVGGTLHF
-	TRBV2	-	TRBJ1-5	TGTGCCAGCAGTGAAGGACAGTATAGCAATCAGCCCCAGCATTTT	CASSEGQYSNQPQHF
-	TRBV7-8	-	TRBJ2-7	TGTGCCAGCAGCCCGCGGTCAGAACAGTACTTC	CASSPRSEQYF
TRBD2	TRBV27	-	TRBJ2-7	TGTGCCAGCAGCCAAGCAGCGGGAGTAGGGTACGAGCAGTACTTC	CASSQAAGVGYEQYF
-	TRBV7-9	-	TRBJ2-5	TGTGCCAGCAGCTCGGACTACACCGGGGAGACCCAGTACTTC	CASSSDYTGETQYF
-	TRBV9	-	TRBJ1-4	TGTGCCAGCAGCGTAGGTCCCTCAAAGGGGAATGAAAAACTGTTTTTT	CASSVGPSKGNEKLFF
-	TRBV5-1	-	TRBJ1-1	TGCGCCAGCAGCGCCACAACAACAGGGTTCACTGAAGCTTTCTTT	CASSATTTGFTEAFF
-	TRBV4-1	-	TRBJ1-3	TGCGCCAGCAGCCTAGGGAGCTCTGGAAACACCATATATTTT	CASSLGSSGNTIYF
-	TRBV11-2	-	TRBJ1-1	TGTGCCAGCAGCTTGGGGGTAACTGAAGCTTTCTTT	CASSLGVTEAFF
-	TRBV6-1	-	TRBJ2-7	TGTGCCAGCACTCGGGGGGCCGGAAACTACGAGCAGTACTTC	CASTRGAGNYEQYF
TRBD1	TRBV6-5	once	TRBJ2-7	TGTGCCAGCAGTTACAGGACAGGGGTGTACGAGCAGTACTTC	CASSYRTGVYEQYF
TRBD1	TRBV9	-	TRBJ2-5	TGTGCCAGCAGCGTAGAAGCGTGGGGGACAGCATCGCAAGAGACCCAGTACTTC	CASSVEAWGTASQETQYF
-	TRBV7-2	-	TRBJ1-1	TGTGCCAGCAGCTTAGGGGGGCTGTCTGAAGCTTTCTTT	CASSLGGLSEAFF